The subject of this entry is one T cell receptor beta chain. The data stem from a study of blood T cell repertoires in COVID-19. Across the whole study: The samples span acute and convalescent COVID-19 from the United States, Italy and Spain. PBMCs, B-cell-depleted T cells, or T cells were the source of the cDNA or gDNA that made up the material.

Original processing notes: Using reference gene primer amplification, nucleated cell counts were estimated. The table came from immunoSEQ multiplex PCR; TCRdb's copy has only in-frame clones and leaves some out. The V and J calls and the clone size are those of that table, but D and trimming were determined from the DNA. The repertoire holds approximately 90,000 clones, roughly three quarters seen once, with about 24% in the top ten. The V end lost 6 bases, the J end lost 4 bases, and 21 bases lay between the germline ends. CDR3 length: 16 amino acids. Germline CDR1 and CDR2: SGHVS and FQNEAQ. The receptor was isolated from a human donor in a cohort sampled during active COVID-19. This rearrangement joins TRBV7-8 to TRBJ1-1; weak D call: TRBD1 (5 bases). The source material was peripheral blood. The CDR3 sequence: CASRSSGLLGGTEAFF. CDR3 in DNA: TGTGCCAGCAGAAGCTCGGGGCTCCTGGGGGGCACTGAAGCTTTCTTT.